These 8 T cell receptor beta chains came from one sample sequenced in a study of cytomegalovirus exposure and HLA in healthy donors. PCR involved 60 Vbeta and 13 Jbeta primers. TCRdb's copy holds only in-frame clones and misses some; the assay was immunoSEQ multiplex PCR. The table shows 250,000 to 300,000 clones, with 84% occurring only once. The source material was PBMCs. The receptor source for this set is a middle-aged woman in good health and CMV-seropositive.

This clone has a handful of counts. The chain is built from TRBV2 and TRBJ2-5; 11 bases are a match to TRBD2. The germline V gene has CDR1 SNHLY and CDR2 FYNNEI. The ends lost 2 bases at V and 5 bases at J; junction bases unmatched: 7. The CDR3 covers 16 residues. The DNA for the CDR3 is TGTGCCAGCAGTGAATGGCTAGCGGGAGGACGGGAGACCCAGTACTTC. This gives the protein CASSEWLAGGRETQYF.

The chain uses TRBV7-2 and TRBJ1-3, with TRBD1 as a possible D gene (6 bases). This CDR3 is 18 amino acids long. V lost 0 bases, J lost 1 base, and 16 bases lay in between. CDR1 SGHTA and CDR2 FQGNSA come from the germline V gene. The CDR3 is CASSLAGAGASSGNTIYF. The CDR3 nucleotides are TGTGCCAGCAGCTTAGCGGGGGCAGGGGCTTCATCTGGAAACACCATATATTTT.

The chain combines TRBV7-8 with TRBJ1-2, with TRBD1 matching 7 bases. The CDR3 consists of 16 residues. In germline, CDR1 is SGHVS, CDR2 FQNEAQ. The V segment lost 1 base and the J segment 1 base; nucleotides outside the gene matches: 6. The CDR3 sequence is CASSLVPGGNNYGYTF. The CDR3 DNA reads TGTGCCAGCAGCTTAGTACCAGGGGGAAATAACTATGGCTACACCTTC.

The chain is built from TRBV15 and TRBJ2-1, with TRBD2 identical over 9 bases. V shed 1 base, J shed 0 bases, and the junction held 7 bases outside the gene matches. The CDR3 loop spans 18 amino acids. CDR1 is LNHNV and CDR2 is YYDKDF in the germline V gene (reference sequence). The CDR3 bases are TGTGCCACCAGCAGAGTACCGCGACTAGCGGACTCCTACAATGAGCAGTTCTTC. Amino acid sequence: CATSRVPRLADSYNEQFF.

This clone was seen just once. This chain links TRBV30 with TRBJ2-2, with D unresolved. V was shortened by 2 bases and J by 1 base, with 5 bases between the two germline ends. The CDR3 extends over 13 amino acids. The germline gives CDR1 GTSNPN, CDR2 SVGIG (reference sequence). The CDR3 DNA reads as TGTGCCTGGAGTTGGCAGAACACCGGGGAGCTGTTTTTT. This encodes CAWSWQNTGELFF. Together with reference TRBV30 and TRBJ2-2, the CDR3 gives the full variable domain: SQTIHQWPATLVQPVGSPLSLECTVEGTSNPNLYWYRQAAGRGLQLLFYSVGIGQISSEVPQNLSASRPQDRQFILSSKKLLLSDSGFYLCAWSWQNTGELFFGEGSRLTVL.

The chain carries TRBV27 and TRBJ1-5; D gene unclear. V was cut by 5 bases and J by 2 bases, with 16 bases left in between. The CDR3 contains 16 residues. Per the germline V gene, CDR1 is MNHEY and CDR2 is SMNVEV (reference sequence). The CDR3: CASSPSSGIGNQPQHF. DNA of the CDR3: TGTGCCAGCAGTCCATCATCGGGGATCGGCAATCAGCCCCAGCATTTT.

The genes are TRBV6-6 and TRBJ2-6, with D unresolved. CDR1 is MNHNY, CDR2 SVGAGI, per germline (reference sequence). CDR3 length equals 16 residues. Deletions cut 8 bases from V and 3 bases from J, with 17 bases between. The CDR3 nucleotides read TGTGCCAGCCGAAGTGGGCCCGCCAGTGGGGCCAACGTCCTGACTTTC. Encoded protein: CASRSGPASGANVLTF.

The chain carries TRBV29-1 and TRBJ2-7; TRBD1 is a possible D gene (6 bases). Germline V lookup: CDR1 SQVTM, CDR2 ANQGSEA. There are 13 residues in the CDR3. V lost 5 bases, J lost 0 bases, and 11 bases lay in between. Written as DNA, the CDR3 is TGCAGCGTTAGGACAGCGAGCTCCTACGAGCAGTACTTC. Protein sequence: CSVRTASSYEQYF.